Listed below are T cell receptor beta chains from one sample, sequenced in a study of T cell repertoires in ileal Crohn's disease. The repertoire was sequenced with immunoSEQ multiplex PCR; TCRdb's copy has only in-frame clones and lacks some. The table lists approximately 4,100 clones, about 70% of them singletons. Specimen: ileal tissue. The receptors stem from an adult with Crohn's disease. Each CDR3 is given with its conserved first and last residue. A D gene is named only where the DNA matches it firmly. Some rows mark clone size as missing; the rest say once, few, many or name a class of expanded clone.

size	V	D	J	CDR3	DNA
-	TRBV5-1	TRBD1	TRBJ2-7	CASYQDRGEQYF	TGCGCCAGCTATCAGGACAGGGGCGAGCAGTACTTC
-	TRBV10-3	TRBD2	TRBJ2-2	CAITKSTSGNTGELFF	TGTGCCATCACCAAATCCACTAGCGGGAACACCGGGGAGCTGTTTTTT
-	TRBV2	-	TRBJ1-6	CASSWSGNGNSPLHF	TGTGCCAGCAGTTGGTCGGGGAATGGAAATTCACCCCTCCACTTT
-	TRBV29-1	-	TRBJ2-1	CSVESPAGPPESSLYNEQFF	TGCAGCGTTGAATCTCCCGCGGGACCCCCCGAATCCTCCCTTTACAATGAGCAGTTCTTC
-	TRBV5-1	-	TRBJ1-1	CASSLVNAGTEAFF	TGCGCCAGCAGCTTGGTGAACGCGGGCACTGAAGCTTTCTTT
-	TRBV7-3	TRBD1	TRBJ1-5	CASSWDRDQPQHF	TGTGCCAGCAGCTGGGACAGGGACCAGCCCCAGCATTTT
-	TRBV18	TRBD1	TRBJ1-2	CASSPGGSYGYTF	TGTGCCAGCTCCCCAGGGGGCAGCTATGGCTACACCTTC
-	TRBV30	-	TRBJ2-3	CAWRVPPRVAQYF	TGTGCCTGGAGGGTCCCGCCGAGGGTGGCGCAGTATTTT
-	TRBV30	-	TRBJ2-3	CAWSVLRDTQYF	TGTGCCTGGAGTGTACTAAGGGATACGCAGTATTTT
-	TRBV5-1	-	TRBJ2-5	CASSLDNGQPQETQYF	TGCGCCAGCAGCTTGGACAACGGACAGCCACAAGAGACCCAGTACTTC
-	TRBV30	-	TRBJ1-4	CAWSEGTQEKLFF	TGTGCCTGGAGTGAAGGGACACAAGAAAAACTGTTTTTT
-	TRBV5-1	-	TRBJ2-3	CASKERTRTDTQYF	TGCGCCAGCAAGGAGCGGACTCGCACAGATACGCAGTATTTT
-	TRBV6-6	-	TRBJ1-1	CASSYGGGGTEAFF	TGTGCCAGCAGTTACGGGGGAGGCGGCACTGAAGCTTTCTTT
-	TRBV5-1	-	TRBJ2-7	CASSFNFQGGSEQYF	TGCGCCAGCAGCTTTAATTTCCAGGGGGGAAGCGAGCAGTACTTC
-	TRBV7-9	-	TRBJ2-1	CASSLSESSYNEQFF	TGTGCCAGCAGCCTCAGCGAGAGCTCCTACAATGAGCAGTTCTTC
-	TRBV6-5	TRBD1	TRBJ2-2	CASSSQTGITGELFF	TGTGCCAGCAGTTCCCAGACAGGGATTACCGGGGAGCTGTTTTTT
-	TRBV7-6	TRBD2	TRBJ2-7	CASSFREAGIYEQYF	TGTGCCAGCAGCTTTCGGGAGGCGGGAATCTACGAGCAGTACTTC
-	TRBV5-1	TRBD1	TRBJ1-3	CASSRDRSSGNTIYF	TGCGCCAGCAGCCGGGACAGAAGCTCTGGAAACACCATATATTTT
few	TRBV7-3	-	TRBJ1-2	CASSPSQGYGYTF	TGTGCCAGCAGCCCATCCCAGGGTTACGGCTACACCTTC
-	TRBV6-4	-	TRBJ2-2	CASSKAESGELFF	TGTGCCAGCAGTAAAGCGGAGTCAGGGGAGCTGTTTTTT
once	TRBV12-5	TRBD1	TRBJ2-7	CASGLERQGRPKPGYEQYF	TGTGCTAGTGGTTTGGAGCGACAGGGCCGCCCGAAACCTGGCTACGAGCAGTACTTC
-	TRBV7-3	-	TRBJ2-7	CASSLGPRYEQYF	TGTGCCAGCAGCTTAGGGCCTCGGTACGAGCAGTACTTC
-	TRBV11-2	-	TRBJ2-7	CASSLGPTGEQYF	TGTGCCAGCAGCCTCGGACCCACAGGCGAGCAGTACTTC
-	TRBV7-9	TRBD2	TRBJ2-1	CASSPVAGSYNEQFF	TGTGCCAGCAGCCCGGTAGCGGGGTCCTACAATGAGCAGTTCTTC
-	TRBV5-1	-	TRBJ2-2	CASSLTVGTGELFF	TGCGCCAGCAGCTTGACAGTAGGCACCGGGGAGCTGTTTTTT
few	TRBV29-1	TRBD1	TRBJ1-2	CSVGTGNAYFNYGYTF	TGCAGCGTTGGGACAGGGAATGCCTACTTTAACTATGGCTACACCTTC
few	TRBV19	TRBD1	TRBJ1-2	CASSSRTGGNYGYTF	TGTGCCAGTAGTAGCCGAACAGGGGGTAACTATGGCTACACCTTC
-	TRBV29-1	-	TRBJ2-5	CSVLTHQETQYF	TGCAGCGTTCTGACACACCAAGAGACCCAGTACTTC
-	TRBV4-3	-	TRBJ2-2	CASSQFYTGTGELFF	TGCGCCAGCAGCCAATTCTACACGGGAACCGGGGAGCTGTTTTTT
-	TRBV2	-	TRBJ1-2	CASSGRGRDYGYTF	TGTGCCAGCAGTGGCCGCGGCAGGGACTATGGCTACACCTTC
few	TRBV30	TRBD2	TRBJ2-3	CAWSGTSQDTQYF	TGTGCCTGGAGCGGGACTAGCCAAGATACGCAGTATTTT
few	TRBV19	TRBD1	TRBJ1-5	CASSLTGTGRNQPQHF	TGTGCCAGTAGTCTCACCGGGACAGGGCGGAATCAGCCCCAGCATTTT
-	TRBV4-1	TRBD1	TRBJ1-4	CASSQDSGTANEKLFF	TGCGCCAGCAGCCAAGATTCGGGGACAGCGAATGAAAAACTGTTTTTT
-	TRBV7-9	TRBD2	TRBJ2-1	CASRVAGYNEQFF	TGTGCCAGTAGAGTAGCGGGGTACAATGAGCAGTTCTTC